A selection of T cell receptor beta chains follows, all from one sample in a study of graft-versus-host responses after intestinal transplantation. Here immunoSEQ multiplex PCR was the method, and the copy in TCRdb shows in-frame clones only, minus some. The repertoire holds 25,000 to 30,000 clones, with around 94% as singletons. The sample consisted of PBMCs, taken roughly 62 days after intestinal transplant. The source is a human patient who received an intestinal transplant, so some T cells may come from the graft donor. The CDR3 runs from the conserved cysteine through the conserved F or W. Each record gives: clone size, V gene, D gene, J gene, CDR3 protein, CDR3 DNA. A D gene is named only where the DNA matches it firmly. Expanded clones get a size class; other rows say once, few or many, or leave the size out.

.	TRBV5-6	TRBD2	TRBJ2-1	CASSTGLSCIHEQFF	TGTGCCAGCAGTACGGGACTAAGTTGTATCCATGAGCAGTTCTTC
.	TRBV5-4	.	TRBJ2-1	CASSFGDPDNEQFF	TGTGCCAGCAGCTTCGGAGACCCCGACAATGAGCAGTTCTTC
.	TRBV2	TRBD1	TRBJ1-2	CASSGRTGDLYGYTF	TGTGCCAGCAGTGGACGAACAGGGGACCTATATGGCTACACCTTC
.	TRBV5-4	.	TRBJ2-1	CASSLWQEQFF	TGTGCCAGCAGCTTGTGGCAGGAGCAGTTCTTC
.	TRBV5-1	TRBD2	TRBJ2-3	CASSPTAGAVDTQYF	TGCGCCAGCAGCCCAACAGCGGGAGCAGTAGATACGCAGTATTTT
.	TRBV19	.	TRBJ1-1	CASTPVFGGSAEAFF	TGTGCCAGTACCCCGGTTTTCGGGGGTTCCGCTGAAGCTTTCTTT
.	TRBV7-8	.	TRBJ2-3	CASSLIADTQYF	TGTGCCAGCAGCCTAATTGCAGATACGCAGTATTTT
.	TRBV28	.	TRBJ2-7	CASSRGSRPYEQYF	TGTGCCAGCAGTCGAGGCAGCCGACCCTACGAGCAGTACTTC
.	TRBV6-1	.	TRBJ1-4	CASRRGQNEKLFF	TGTGCCAGCAGGAGGGGCCAGAATGAAAAACTGTTTTTT
.	TRBV7-3	.	TRBJ2-3	CASSLIAGDTQYF	TGTGCCAGCAGCTTAATTGCTGGAGATACGCAGTATTTT
.	TRBV5-8	.	TRBJ1-6	CASSGGLSSEPLHF	TGTGCCAGCAGCGGAGGACTCTCGAGTGAACCCCTCCACTTT
.	TRBV4-1	.	TRBJ1-1	CASSQEVLNTEAFF	TGCGCCAGCAGCCAAGAAGTACTGAACACTGAAGCTTTCTTT
.	TRBV19	TRBD1	TRBJ2-7	CASTSGTGPYEQYF	TGTGCCAGTACCTCCGGGACAGGGCCCTACGAGCAGTACTTC
few	TRBV19	TRBD2	TRBJ2-3	CASSSIGLAGSTDTQYF	TGTGCCAGTTCCTCTATCGGACTAGCGGGGAGCACAGATACGCAGTATTTT
.	TRBV19	TRBD2	TRBJ2-1	CASSLVTGTSVNEQFF	TGTGCCAGTAGTCTTGTAACCGGGACTAGCGTAAATGAGCAGTTCTTC
.	TRBV5-1	TRBD1	TRBJ1-1	CASSGGQGLDTEAFF	TGCGCCAGCAGCGGCGGACAGGGGTTGGACACTGAAGCTTTCTTT
.	TRBV19	TRBD1	TRBJ1-1	CASSFGTGGTEAFF	TGTGCCAGTAGTTTTGGGACAGGTGGAACTGAAGCTTTCTTT
.	TRBV6-1	.	TRBJ2-1	CASSTGMTYNEQFF	TGTGCCAGTTCGACAGGAATGACCTACAATGAGCAGTTCTTC
.	TRBV19	.	TRBJ2-1	CASSITSGHPEQFF	TGTGCCAGTAGTATAACTAGTGGGCACCCTGAGCAGTTCTTC
.	TRBV30	.	TRBJ1-1	CAWSVGGGTEAFF	TGTGCCTGGAGTGTGGGGGGGGGCACTGAAGCTTTCTTT
.	TRBV14	.	TRBJ1-2	CASSQSPTF	TGTGCCAGCAGCCAGTCGCCCACCTTC
.	TRBV29-1	.	TRBJ2-3	CSARISREQSTDTQYF	TGCAGCGCACGCATTTCCCGGGAGCAAAGCACAGATACGCAGTATTTT
.	TRBV11-2	TRBD1	TRBJ1-6	CASSPQGAYSPLHF	TGTGCCAGCAGCCCACAGGGGGCATATTCACCCCTCCACTTT
.	TRBV13	TRBD2	TRBJ2-1	CASSPGLAENEQFF	TGTGCCAGCAGCCCAGGACTAGCAGAGAATGAGCAGTTCTTC
.	TRBV5-4	TRBD1	TRBJ2-7	CASSSGTGPYEQYF	TGTGCCAGCAGCTCCGGGACAGGGCCCTACGAGCAGTACTTC
.	TRBV7-9	.	TRBJ1-3	CASSSAGEPLGNTIYF	TGTGCCAGCAGCTCCGCCGGGGAGCCTCTGGGAAACACCATATATTTT
few	TRBV23-1	TRBD1	TRBJ1-5	CASSPRQGGLGGNQPQHF	TGCGCCAGCAGTCCCAGACAGGGGGGATTAGGGGGCAATCAGCCCCAGCATTTT
.	TRBV5-5	.	TRBJ1-6	CASSFYFRGVRTLHF	TGTGCCAGCAGCTTCTACTTTCGAGGCGTCCGCACCCTCCACTTT
.	TRBV7-8	.	TRBJ2-3	CASSSVLLLAGDTQYF	TGTGCCAGCAGCTCAGTCCTCTTGCTGGCTGGAGATACGCAGTATTTT
.	TRBV4-3	.	TRBJ2-6	CASSQAYHERISGANVLTF	TGCGCCAGCAGCCAAGCCTATCACGAACGGATCTCTGGGGCCAACGTCCTGACTTTC
.	TRBV7-9	.	TRBJ1-1	CASSLGIMGNTEAFF	TGTGCCAGCAGCTTAGGGATCATGGGGAACACTGAAGCTTTCTTT
.	TRBV4-2	.	TRBJ2-1	CASSQVLGGSYNEQFF	TGTGCCAGCAGCCAAGTGCTCGGGGGCTCCTACAATGAGCAGTTCTTC
.	TRBV11-2	.	TRBJ2-3	CASSLLDTQYF	TGTGCCAGCAGCTTATTGGATACGCAGTATTTT
.	TRBV10-3	.	TRBJ2-7	CAISESELGLREQYF	TGTGCCATCAGTGAGTCAGAGTTGGGGCTGCGGGAGCAGTACTTC
.	TRBV6-1	.	TRBJ1-2	CADSTGRNYGYTF	TGTGCCGACTCTACAGGGCGTAACTATGGCTACACCTTC
.	TRBV19	TRBD1	TRBJ2-7	CASSPGDSSYEQYF	TGTGCCAGTAGTCCAGGGGACAGCTCCTACGAGCAGTACTTC
.	TRBV19	.	TRBJ2-3	CASSPSNSDTQYF	TGTGCCAGTAGTCCCAGCAATTCAGATACGCAGTATTTT
.	TRBV7-6	TRBD2	TRBJ2-7	CASSLGEGPIAYEQYF	TGTGCCAGCAGCTTAGGGGAGGGGCCGATTGCCTACGAGCAGTACTTC
.	TRBV9	TRBD1	TRBJ2-7	CASSLDRGYEQYF	TGTGCCAGCAGCTTGGACAGGGGCTACGAGCAGTACTTC
.	TRBV9	.	TRBJ2-7	CASSQLGAGEQYF	TGTGCCAGCAGCCAACTCGGGGCTGGCGAGCAGTACTTC
.	TRBV11-3	TRBD2	TRBJ2-3	CASSLGRLATDTQYF	TGTGCCAGCAGCTTAGGGAGACTAGCCACAGATACGCAGTATTTT
few	TRBV6-5	TRBD1	TRBJ1-3	CASSKDRGLGNTIYF	TGTGCCAGCAGTAAAGACAGGGGGCTCGGAAACACCATATATTTT
.	TRBV9	TRBD1	TRBJ2-5	CASSVSHSTGGDETQYF	TGTGCCAGCAGCGTATCCCATTCGACAGGGGGCGATGAGACCCAGTACTTC
.	TRBV9	TRBD1	TRBJ1-5	CASSGGQGAGQPQHF	TGTGCCAGCAGCGGGGGACAGGGGGCGGGTCAGCCCCAGCATTTT
once	TRBV7-9	TRBD1	TRBJ2-2	CASSLDRGYTGELFF	TGTGCCAGCAGTTTGGACAGGGGTTACACCGGGGAGCTGTTTTTT
.	TRBV27	.	TRBJ1-1	CASSLVGTGGTEAFF	TGTGCCAGCAGTTTAGTAGGGACCGGGGGCACTGAAGCTTTCTTT
.	TRBV5-6	TRBD1	TRBJ2-2	CASSYIMAGTATGELFF	TGTGCCAGCAGCTATATTATGGCCGGGACAGCCACCGGGGAGCTGTTTTTT
.	TRBV6-5	.	TRBJ1-2	CASRGGSYGYTF	TGTGCCAGCAGGGGAGGTAGTTATGGCTACACCTTC
.	TRBV7-9	.	TRBJ1-4	CASSLATGDEKLFF	TGTGCCAGCAGCTTAGCGACAGGTGATGAAAAACTGTTTTTT
.	TRBV7-5	.	TRBJ1-5	CARSRPGRNQPQHF	TGTGCCAGAAGCCGACCGGGACGGAATCAGCCCCAGCATTTT
.	TRBV2	.	TRBJ1-2	CASSELPEGGGYTF	TGTGCCAGCAGTGAATTGCCGGAGGGGGGTGGCTACACCTTC
.	TRBV5-5	TRBD2	TRBJ2-1	CASSFEPGGSLRNEQFF	TGTGCCAGCAGCTTCGAACCGGGGGGGAGCTTGCGAAATGAGCAGTTCTTC